The TCR beta chain under discussion was sequenced for a study of blood T cell repertoires in COVID-19. Study summary: Whether acute or convalescent, the COVID-19 samples came from the United States, Italy and Spain. In each case, the material was cDNA or gDNA derived from T cells, B-cell-depleted T cells, or PBMCs.

Authors' data handling: Nucleated cell counts were estimated from reference gene primer amplification. Sequencing used immunoSEQ multiplex PCR; TCRdb keeps in-frame clones, though not all of them. V, J and clone size are those of that table, while D and trimming were read from the DNA. This table has 110,000 or so clones, about four fifths appearing once. The TCR sequence derives from a woman aged 70-85 years with acute or convalescent COVID-19. The sequenced sample was peripheral blood.

CDR3 sequence: CASSRQTGLGYTF. The CDR3 nucleotides are TGTGCCAGCAGTCGACAGACTGGCCTCGGCTACACCTTC. This chain links TRBV12-3 or TRBV12-4 with TRBJ1-2; tentatively, D is TRBD1 (5 bases). Between the trimmed V and J ends, which lost 5 bases and 8 bases, there was a span of 15 bases. The CDR3 spans 13 residues.